The 11 T cell receptor beta chains below come from one sample, sequenced in a study of blood T cell repertoires in COVID-19. Clones were sequenced by immunoSEQ multiplex PCR, and TCRdb holds only the in-frame ones, with some missing. The sample includes around 95,000 clones, just over 90% seen only once; the top ten take about 5.2%. The material sequenced was peripheral blood. The receptors stem from a man aged 45-60 years with acute or convalescent COVID-19.

The chain combines TRBV19 with TRBJ2-2; maybe TRBD1 (7 bases). CDR1 and CDR2 (germline): LNHDA, SQIVND (reference sequence). V gave up 3 bases and J gave up 5 bases, with 13 bases separating them. The CDR3 extends over 15 amino acids. The CDR3 sequence is CASSILQGGTGELFF. In nucleotides, the CDR3 is TGTGCCAGTAGTATTCTTCAGGGGGGAACCGGGGAGCTGTTTTTT.

CDR3 sequence reads: CASSLALGREQFF. For the CDR3, the DNA is TGTGCCAGCAGCTTAGCGCTGGGGCGTGAGCAGTTCTTC. V usage is TRBV7-2 and J usage is TRBJ2-1, with D perhaps TRBD1 (5 bases). From germline, CDR1 is SGHTA and CDR2 FQGNSA. Trimming left V 0 bases short and J 9 bases short, with 9 bases between. The CDR3 has 13 residues.

The V and J genes are TRBV19 and TRBJ2-1; D might be TRBD2 (5 bases). The CDR3 has 16 amino acids. The ends were cut back, 3 bases at V and 4 bases at J, with 16 bases in the middle. From germline, CDR1 is LNHDA and CDR2 SQIVND (reference sequence). The CDR3 coding sequence is TGTGCCAGTAGTATGTTCCTGGGGAGCCTTTACAATGAGCAGTTCTTC. As protein: CASSMFLGSLYNEQFF. The full variable domain, completed using reference TRBV19 and TRBJ2-1, is DGGITQSPKYLFRKEGQNVTLSCEQNLNHDAMYWYRQDPGQGLRLIYYSQIVNDFQKGDIAEGYSVSREKKESFPLTVTSAQKNPTAFYLCASSMFLGSLYNEQFFGPGTRLTVL.

The gene calls are TRBV10-3 and TRBJ2-7; D uncertain. Trimming shortened V by 6 bases and J by 6 bases, and 21 bases separated the two germline ends. This CDR3 comprises 15 residues. Germline assignment: CDR1 ENHRY and CDR2 SYGVKD. The CDR3 sequence is CAISEVRMPAGEQYF. Written as DNA, the CDR3 is TGTGCCATCAGCGAGGTTCGGATGCCGGCAGGCGAGCAGTACTTC.

This sequence joins TRBV30 and TRBJ1-2; 7 bases fit TRBD1. Germline trimming cut 2 bases from V and 0 bases from J; bases unmatched to any gene: 9. This CDR3 contains 16 residues. The germline gives CDR1 GTSNPN, CDR2 SVGIG (reference sequence). The CDR3 spells CAWSKDRTSTNYGYTF. CDR3 nucleotides: TGTGCCTGGAGTAAGGACAGGACAAGCACTAACTATGGCTACACCTTC. Using reference TRBV30 and TRBJ1-2 for the parts outside the CDR3, the full variable domain is SQTIHQWPATLVQPVGSPLSLECTVEGTSNPNLYWYRQAAGRGLQLLFYSVGIGQISSEVPQNLSASRPQDRQFILSSKKLLLSDSGFYLCAWSKDRTSTNYGYTFGSGTRLTVV.

The CDR3 loop reads CAISDRQVDTNYGYTF. Written as DNA, the CDR3 is TGTGCCATCAGTGACAGACAGGTAGATACTAACTATGGCTACACCTTC. This rearrangement joins TRBV10-3 to TRBJ1-2; possibly TRBD1 for D (6 bases). The CDR3 is 16 residues long. Trimming took off 3 bases at V and 0 bases at J, with 14 bases between the two ends. The germline V gene has CDR1 ENHRY and CDR2 SYGVKD.

The DNA for the CDR3 is TGCGCCAGCAGCCAAGTCCCCGCGACGCGGGAGGGCTACGAGCAGTACTTC. The encoded protein is CASSQVPATREGYEQYF. This chain connects TRBV4-1 to TRBJ2-7, with TRBD2 matching over 9 bases. From germline, CDR1 is MGHRA and CDR2 YSYEKL. The V and J ends lost 1 base and 3 bases, in that order; junction bases with no gene match: 10. This CDR3 region has 17 residues.

This clone was seen a single time. CDR3 sequence reads: CASSLGGPGQYF. The CDR3 DNA reads as TGTGCCAGCAGCTTAGGAGGGCCCGGGCAGTACTTC. The chain links TRBV7-8 to TRBJ2-7; maybe TRBD2 (5 bases). Germline CDR1 reads SGHVS; CDR2 reads FQNEAQ. The V and J ends lost 1 base and 9 bases respectively, with 10 bases between them. This CDR3 contains 12 residues.

This clone has only one observation. V usage is TRBV5-1 and J usage is TRBJ2-7, with D perhaps matching TRBD1 (5 bases). The CDR3 has 16 residues. The V end lost 1 base, the J end lost 4 bases, and 18 bases lay between the germline ends. Germline values: CDR1 SGHRS, CDR2 YFSETQ. The CDR3: CASSLLGQGMGYEQYF. CDR3 DNA: TGCGCCAGCAGCTTGTTGGGGCAGGGAATGGGATACGAGCAGTACTTC. Filled out from reference TRBV5-1 and TRBJ2-7, the complete variable domain reads KAGVTQTPRYLIKTRGQQVTLSCSPISGHRSVSWYQQTPGQGLQFLFEYFSETQRNKGNFPGRFSGRQFSNSRSEMNVSTLELGDSALYLCASSLLGQGMGYEQYFGPGTRLTVT.

This chain joins TRBV7-2 and TRBJ1-4, with D perhaps TRBD1 (6 bases). Germline loops: CDR1 SGHTA, CDR2 FQGNSA. The CDR3 spans 14 residues. The ends were cut back, 5 bases at V and 2 bases at J, with 9 bases in the middle. The CDR3 nucleotides read TGTGCCAGCAGCCCAAGGGGGACTAATGAAAAACTGTTTTTT. Translation gives CASSPRGTNEKLFF. Full variable domain (remainder filled in from reference TRBV7-2 and TRBJ1-4): GAGVSQSPSNKVTEKGKDVELRCDPISGHTALYWYRQSLGQGLEFLIYFQGNSAPDKSGLPSDRFSAERTGGSVSTLTIQRTQQEDSAVYLCASSPRGTNEKLFFGSGTQLSVL.

CDR3 amino acids: CASRLDRGDVAFF. For the CDR3, the DNA is TGTGCCAGCAGACTGGACAGGGGTGACGTTGCTTTCTTT. The rearrangement links TRBV2 to TRBJ1-1; 9 bases map to TRBD1. V lost 6 bases and J lost 11; bases outside the gene matches: 10. Germline values: CDR1 SNHLY, CDR2 FYNNEI. The CDR3 has 13 residues.